This TCR beta chain stems from a study of blood T cell repertoires in COVID-19. In the study overall: Donors in the United States, Italy and Spain gave samples during acute or convalescent COVID-19. Sample material is recorded as cDNA or gDNA derived from T cells, B-cell-depleted T cells, or PBMCs.

The table lists this clone with a few counts. Assay: immunoSEQ multiplex PCR; the TCRdb copy retains only in-frame clones and omits some. The data show about 200,000 clones, about 82% seen once. The CDR3 is 13 amino acids. Trimming took off 8 bases at V and 8 bases at J, with 21 bases between the two ends. Looked up from germline, CDR1 is GTSNPN and CDR2 is SVGIG (reference sequence). The chain joins TRBV30 to TRBJ1-2; weak D call: TRBD1 (6 bases). What was sequenced was peripheral blood. The TCR was taken from an elderly woman with acute or convalescent COVID-19. The CDR3 reads CANPAGGPGGYTF. The DNA of the CDR3 is TGTGCCAACCCCGCCGGGGGGCCGGGGGGCTACACCTTC.